One T cell receptor beta chain is described in this entry. Sequential positive selection took CD4 T cells first, then CD8 T cells. This record comes from a study of naive and memory T cell subsets. Two oligonucleotides, mixed equimolar, formed the beta constant-region primer covering TRBC1 and TRBC2. The ligated cDNA underwent four PCR rounds using SP2 and nested alpha and beta constant-region primers. TCRdb reprocessed the UMI-ligation and nested PCR reads via MiXCR and lists one record per CDR3 protein. Of 95,000 to 150,000 distinct CDR3 sequences detected, over 30% appear once; the ten largest clones hold approximately 0.88%. The CDR3 spans 15 residues. Trimming pared 6 bases from V and 1 base from J, leaving 15 bases between. CDR1 and CDR2 from the germline V gene are SGHRS and YFSETQ.

What was sequenced was central memory CD4+ T cells from blood. This TCR was sampled from a human donor in good health. The chain is built from TRBV5-1 and TRBJ2-3; D assignment may be TRBD1 or TRBD2 (5 bases each). The CDR3 protein is CASKKQWDRTDTQYF. CDR3 nucleotide sequence: TGCGCCAGCAAGAAGCAGTGGGACCGCACAGATACGCAGTATTTT.